This T cell receptor beta chain is from a study of cytomegalovirus exposure and HLA in healthy donors. The length of the CDR3 is 16 residues. V lost 4 bases, J lost 4 bases, and 9 bases stayed unmatched. Germline V gene lookup returns CDR1 SGDLS and CDR2 YYNGEE. PCR used 60 Vbeta primers and 13 Jbeta primers. The data were produced by immunoSEQ multiplex PCR, yet TCRdb's version contains in-frame clones alone and is incomplete. The sample includes approximately 100,000 clones, about 80% of them seen just once. To note about this clone: The antigen remains unidentified.

Whole-study findings and limits: Listed as cytomegalovirus-associated were over 150 TCR beta chains.

The receptor was derived from a woman aged 40 to 50 in good health and CMV-seronegative. Input material: PBMCs. V and J are TRBV9 and TRBJ2-1, with 9 bases fitting TRBD2. The CDR3 DNA follows: TGTGCCAGCAGCCGAACGGTAACTAGCGGGTACAATGAGCAGTTCTTC. This encodes CASSRTVTSGYNEQFF. Full variable domain (missing parts from reference TRBV9 and TRBJ2-1): DSGVTQTPKHLITATGQRVTLRCSPRSGDLSVYWYQQSLDQGLQFLIQYYNGEERAKGNILERFSAQQFPDLHSELNLSSLELGDSALYFCASSRTVTSGYNEQFFGPGTRLTVL.